The 17 T cell receptor beta chains below were found in one sample sequenced in a study of blood T cell repertoires in COVID-19 (dated by TCRdb to 2020 to 2022). The receptor library was made with the immunoSEQ multiplex PCR assay. TCRdb provides this immuneACCESS table in a form limited to in-frame rearrangements. Some clones are lacking; in checked studies, under half of them reflect an unresolved V gene, and why the rest are absent is not known. The sample profile shows about 140,000 clones; 81% of them were found once. Approximately 9.1% of the sample rests with the top ten. The sample taken for sequencing was peripheral blood. The receptors were gathered from a woman in her sixties with active or convalescent COVID-19.

The count of this clone is one. The gene calls are TRBV29-1 and TRBJ2-1; D gene ambiguous. The CDR3 has 14 residues. The germline CDR1 and CDR2 sequences are SQVTM and ANQGSEA. Trimming cost V 1 base and J 4 bases, with 11 bases left between them. The CDR3 DNA reads as TGCAGCGTTGAAGGAGAGCGAGCTTACAATGAGCAGTTCTTC. Translated, it gives CSVEGERAYNEQFF.

The rearrangement links TRBV28 to TRBJ2-1, with 9 bases fitting TRBD2. Germline CDR1 and CDR2: MDHEN and SYDVKM. V was clipped by 5 bases and J by 7 bases; unmatched bases: 9. The CDR3 has 15 amino acids. CDR3 sequence reads: CASSRPGTSRNEQFF. The DNA for the CDR3 is TGTGCCAGCAGTCGACCCGGGACTAGCAGGAATGAGCAGTTCTTC.

The J gene is TRBJ2-5, the V gene TRBV6-5, with 8 positions matching TRBD1. The CDR3 sequence is 15 residues long. V lost 6 bases and J lost 1; bases outside the gene matches: 7. Per germline, CDR1 MNHEY and CDR2 SVGAGI. The CDR3 spells CASSLEGQGQETQYF. The DNA for the CDR3 is TGTGCCAGCAGCTTAGAAGGACAGGGCCAAGAGACCCAGTACTTC.

The chain is built from TRBV28 and TRBJ2-3, with unresolved D. In germline, CDR1 is MDHEN, CDR2 SYDVKM. The CDR3 is 17 residues long. V shed 2 bases and J shed 2 bases, with 17 bases lying between them. This chain's CDR3 is CASSLTLPTSITDTQYF. The CDR3 DNA sequence: TGTGCCAGCAGTTTAACCCTGCCCACCAGTATCACAGATACGCAGTATTTT.

This clone appeared a few times. The V call is TRBV28, the J call TRBJ2-3; D is possibly TRBD2 (6 bases). V shed 4 bases and J shed 2 bases, with 25 bases lying between them. Germline V gene sequence: CDR1 MDHEN, CDR2 SYDVKM. The length of the CDR3 is 19 residues. CDR3 protein: CASSSDRRTRDSFTDTQYF. In nucleotides, the CDR3 is TGTGCCAGCAGTTCTGACAGAAGGACGCGGGATAGTTTCACAGATACGCAGTATTTT.

This chain connects TRBV27 to TRBJ1-3; 9 bases align to TRBD1. V was clipped by 6 bases and J by 2 bases; unmatched bases: 5. The CDR3 is 15 residues long. Germline assignment: CDR1 MNHEY and CDR2 SMNVEV (reference sequence). CDR3 amino acids: CASRSDRGTGNTIYF. DNA of the CDR3: TGTGCCAGCAGGTCTGACAGGGGGACTGGAAACACCATATATTTT.

CDR3 sequence (DNA): TGTGCCAGCAGTTCGGAAGACATCTCCTACGAGCAGTACTTC. Its protein product is CASSSEDISYEQYF. This chain joins TRBV6-1 and TRBJ2-7; no firm D call. The germline CDR1 and CDR2 sequences are MNHNS and SASEGT. V was clipped by 5 bases and J by 0 bases, with 11 bases between them. The CDR3 runs 14 residues.

The chain employs TRBV5-4 and TRBJ2-3, with a tentative D call TRBD1 (5 bases). Germline CDR1 reads SGHNT; CDR2 reads YYREEE (reference sequence). This CDR3 region has 12 residues. Trimming took off 3 bases at V and 9 bases at J, with 11 bases between the two ends. CDR3 sequence (DNA): TGTGCCAGCAGCTCCAAGGGGCAGACGCAGTATTTT. Amino acids: CASSSKGQTQYF. The full variable domain, completed using reference TRBV5-4 and TRBJ2-3, is ETGVTQSPTHLIKTRGQQVTLRCSSQSGHNTVSWYQQALGQGPQFIFQYYREEENGRGNFPPRFSGLQFPNYSSELNVNALELDDSALYLCASSSKGQTQYFGPGTRLTVL.

V gene TRBV19 combines with J gene TRBJ2-1, with a weak D call TRBD2 (5 bases). The germline V and J ends were trimmed by 5 bases and 10 bases, with 15 bases remaining between them. CDR3 length equals 13 residues. CDR1 is LNHDA and CDR2 is SQIVND in the germline V gene (reference sequence). The DNA of the CDR3 is TGTGCCAGTAGTCTCCGGGATTTTGGCGAGCAGTTCTTC. The encoded protein is CASSLRDFGEQFF.

The V and J genes are TRBV4-3 and TRBJ2-2, with D perhaps TRBD2 (6 bases). Germline lookup yields CDR1 LGHNA and CDR2 YSLEER. V lost 1 base to trimming and J lost 6 bases, with 12 bases between them. The CDR3 extends over 15 amino acids. The CDR3 loop is CASSQGPGGAGELFF. CDR3 bases: TGCGCCAGCAGCCAAGGCCCGGGCGGGGCCGGGGAGCTGTTTTTT.

This chain connects TRBV4-3 to TRBJ2-7, with TRBD1 identical over 8 bases. In germline, CDR1 is LGHNA, CDR2 YSLEER. CDR3 length: 14 amino acids. The V gene end was trimmed by 4 bases and the J gene end by 7 bases; junction bases not matched to a gene: 9. Written as DNA, the CDR3 is TGCGCCAGCAGCCGCGTCAGGGGGCTCGAAGAGCAGTACTTC. Encoded protein: CASSRVRGLEEQYF.

The chain carries TRBV4-1 and TRBJ2-5, with TRBD2 matching 7 bases. The germline V gene encodes CDR1 MGHRA and CDR2 YSYEKL. The CDR3 covers 16 residues. J lost 2 bases, V lost 1 base, and 7 bases had no gene match. CDR3 residues: CASSQGGRAGQETQYF. CDR3 sequence (DNA): TGCGCCAGCAGCCAAGGAGGGAGGGCAGGGCAAGAGACCCAGTACTTC.

This sequence joins TRBV24-1 and TRBJ2-2; unclear D gene. Germline loops: CDR1 KGHDR, CDR2 SFDVKD. The V gene lost 1 base and the J gene lost 5 bases, with 7 bases spanning the gap. This CDR3 region has 14 residues. The CDR3 here is CATSDFSGTGELFF. The DNA of the CDR3 is TGTGCCACCAGTGATTTCTCGGGTACCGGGGAGCTGTTTTTT.

The chain couples TRBV9 to TRBJ2-1; 9 bases are shared with TRBD2. This CDR3 region has 14 residues. Trimming at V came to 4 bases and at J to 4 bases, leaving 3 bases not matched to a gene. In germline, CDR1 is SGDLS, CDR2 YYNGEE. The CDR3 reads CASSSSGTYNEQFF. The CDR3 DNA reads as TGTGCCAGCAGCTCTAGCGGGACTTACAATGAGCAGTTCTTC.

J is TRBJ1-4 and V is TRBV11-2, with a possible D match to TRBD1 (6 bases). This CDR3 is built from 13 residues. V lost 1 base and J 8 bases, leaving 8 bases between the germline ends. Germline lookup yields CDR1 SGHAT and CDR2 FQNNGV. This CDR3 is CASSLGGQEKLFF. CDR3 in DNA: TGTGCCAGCAGCTTAGGAGGACAGGAAAAACTGTTTTTT.

This sequence joins TRBV4-2 and TRBJ2-2; D unresolved. V lost 1 base to trimming and J lost 6 bases, with 15 bases between them. Germline V gene sequence: CDR1 LGHNA, CDR2 YNFKEQ. This CDR3 contains 16 residues. The CDR3 reads CASSQGRVDVPGELFF. The CDR3, as DNA: TGTGCCAGCAGCCAAGGTCGGGTCGACGTCCCCGGGGAGCTGTTTTTT.

The chain couples TRBV20-1 to TRBJ2-3; 7 nucleotides match TRBD1. The CDR3 totals 15 residues. The V and J ends lost 3 bases and 2 bases, in that order; junction bases with no gene match: 8. Looked up from germline, CDR1 is DFQATT and CDR2 is SNEGSKA (reference sequence). The CDR3 spells CSASRLGQNTDTQYF. The DNA of the CDR3 is TGCAGTGCTAGTCGTCTGGGACAGAACACAGATACGCAGTATTTT.